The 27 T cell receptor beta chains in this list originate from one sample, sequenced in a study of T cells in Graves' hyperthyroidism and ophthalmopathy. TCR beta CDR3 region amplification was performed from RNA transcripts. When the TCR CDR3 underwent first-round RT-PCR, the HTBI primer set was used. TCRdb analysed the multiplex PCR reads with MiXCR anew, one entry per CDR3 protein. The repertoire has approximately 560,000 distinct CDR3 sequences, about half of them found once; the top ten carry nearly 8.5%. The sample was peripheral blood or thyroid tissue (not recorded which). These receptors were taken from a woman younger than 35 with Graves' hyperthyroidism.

The CDR3 sequence is CASSLGQTAYNSPLHF. Here the CDR3 DNA reads TGTGCCAGCAGCTTAGGACAGACAGCATATAATTCACCCCTCCACTTT. V and J are TRBV7-2 and TRBJ1-6; D is perhaps TRBD1 (5 bases). V was cut by 1 base and J by 4 bases, with 11 bases left in between. This CDR3 has 16 residues. Looked up from germline, CDR1 is SGHTA and CDR2 is FQGNSA. Looking up the rest from reference TRBV7-2 and TRBJ1-6 gives the full variable domain: GAGVSQSPSNKVTEKGKDVELRCDPISGHTALYWYRQSLGQGLEFLIYFQGNSAPDKSGLPSDRFSAERTGGSVSTLTIQRTQQEDSAVYLCASSLGQTAYNSPLHFGNGTRLTVT.

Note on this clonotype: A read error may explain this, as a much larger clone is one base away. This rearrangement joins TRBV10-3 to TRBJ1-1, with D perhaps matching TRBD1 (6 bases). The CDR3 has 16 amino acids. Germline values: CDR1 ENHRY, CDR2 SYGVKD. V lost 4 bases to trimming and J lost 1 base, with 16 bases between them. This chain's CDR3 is CAISVTGQYSNTEAFF. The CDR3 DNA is TGTGCCATCAGTGTAACAGGGCAATACTCGAACACTGAAGCTTTCTTT.

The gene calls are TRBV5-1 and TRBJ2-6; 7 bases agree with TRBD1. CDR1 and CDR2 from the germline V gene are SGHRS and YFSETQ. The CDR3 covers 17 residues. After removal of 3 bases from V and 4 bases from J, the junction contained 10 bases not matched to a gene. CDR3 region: CASSSRDRESGANVLTF. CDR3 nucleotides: TGCGCCAGCAGCTCCCGGGACAGAGAATCCGGGGCCAACGTCCTGACTTTC.

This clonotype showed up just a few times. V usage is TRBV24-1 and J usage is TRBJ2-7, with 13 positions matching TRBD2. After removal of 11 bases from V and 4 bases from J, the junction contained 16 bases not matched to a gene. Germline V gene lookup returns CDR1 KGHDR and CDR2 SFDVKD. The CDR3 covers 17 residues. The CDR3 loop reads CASRPALAGGLWYEQYF. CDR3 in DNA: TGTGCCAGCAGGCCAGCACTAGCGGGAGGGCTGTGGTACGAGCAGTACTTC.

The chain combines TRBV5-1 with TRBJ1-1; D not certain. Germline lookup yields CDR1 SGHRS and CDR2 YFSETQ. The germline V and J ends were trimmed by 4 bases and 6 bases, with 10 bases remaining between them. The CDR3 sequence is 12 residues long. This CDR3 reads CASSLTKAEAFF. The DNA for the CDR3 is TGCGCCAGCAGCCTGACCAAAGCTGAAGCTTTCTTT.

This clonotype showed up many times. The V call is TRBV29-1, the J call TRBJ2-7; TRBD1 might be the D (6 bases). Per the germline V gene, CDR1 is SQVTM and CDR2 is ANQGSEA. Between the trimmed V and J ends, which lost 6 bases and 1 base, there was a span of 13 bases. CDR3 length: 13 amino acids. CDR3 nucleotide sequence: TGCAGCGTGTCCCGGGACATATCCTACGAGCAGTACTTC. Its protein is CSVSRDISYEQYF.

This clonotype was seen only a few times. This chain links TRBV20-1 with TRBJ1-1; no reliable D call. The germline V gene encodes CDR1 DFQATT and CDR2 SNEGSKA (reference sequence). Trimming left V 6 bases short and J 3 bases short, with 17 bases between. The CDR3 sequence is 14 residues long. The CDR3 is CSATQLTWDTEAFF. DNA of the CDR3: TGCAGTGCCACCCAGTTGACGTGGGACACTGAAGCTTTCTTT.

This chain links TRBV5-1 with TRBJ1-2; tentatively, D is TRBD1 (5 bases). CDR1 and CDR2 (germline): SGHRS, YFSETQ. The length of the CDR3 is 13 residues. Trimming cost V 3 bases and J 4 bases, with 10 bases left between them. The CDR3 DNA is TGCGCCAGCAGCTCCAGGACAAGCTATGGCTACACCTTC. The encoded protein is CASSSRTSYGYTF.

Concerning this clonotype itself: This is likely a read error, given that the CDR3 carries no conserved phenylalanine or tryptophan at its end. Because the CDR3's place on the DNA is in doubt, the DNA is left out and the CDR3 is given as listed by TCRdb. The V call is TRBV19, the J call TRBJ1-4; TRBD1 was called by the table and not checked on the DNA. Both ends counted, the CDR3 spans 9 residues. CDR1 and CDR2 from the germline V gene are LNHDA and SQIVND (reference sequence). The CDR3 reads CASSFEGFV.

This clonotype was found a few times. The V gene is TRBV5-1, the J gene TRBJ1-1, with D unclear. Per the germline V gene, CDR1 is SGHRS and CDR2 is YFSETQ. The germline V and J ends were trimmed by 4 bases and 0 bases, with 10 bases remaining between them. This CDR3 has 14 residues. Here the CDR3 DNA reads TGCGCCAGCAGCCTCCCCCTTATGAACACTGAAGCTTTCTTT. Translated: CASSLPLMNTEAFF.

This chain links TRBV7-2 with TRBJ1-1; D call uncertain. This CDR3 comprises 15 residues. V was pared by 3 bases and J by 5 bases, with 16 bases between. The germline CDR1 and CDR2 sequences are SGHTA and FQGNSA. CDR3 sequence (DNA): TGTGCCAGCAGCTTCGGGCCGCGACGGGGTACTGAAGCTTTCTTT. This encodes CASSFGPRRGTEAFF. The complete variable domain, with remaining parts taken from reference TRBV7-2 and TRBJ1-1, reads GAGVSQSPSNKVTEKGKDVELRCDPISGHTALYWYRQSLGQGLEFLIYFQGNSAPDKSGLPSDRFSAERTGGSVSTLTIQRTQQEDSAVYLCASSFGPRRGTEAFFGQGTRLTVV.

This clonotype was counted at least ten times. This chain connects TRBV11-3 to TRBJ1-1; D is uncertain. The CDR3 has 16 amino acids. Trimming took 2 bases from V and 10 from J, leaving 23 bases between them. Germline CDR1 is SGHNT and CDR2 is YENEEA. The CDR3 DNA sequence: TGTGCCAGCAGCTTAAAGGGCGGCAATGCGGTCGCGCCAGCTTTCTTT. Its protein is CASSLKGGNAVAPAFF.

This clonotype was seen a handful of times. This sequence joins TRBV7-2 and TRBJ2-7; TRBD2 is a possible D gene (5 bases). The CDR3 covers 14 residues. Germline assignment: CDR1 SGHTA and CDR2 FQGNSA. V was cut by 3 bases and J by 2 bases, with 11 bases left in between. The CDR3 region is CASSFPEAPYEQYF. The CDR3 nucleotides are TGTGCCAGCAGCTTCCCGGAGGCCCCCTACGAGCAGTACTTC.

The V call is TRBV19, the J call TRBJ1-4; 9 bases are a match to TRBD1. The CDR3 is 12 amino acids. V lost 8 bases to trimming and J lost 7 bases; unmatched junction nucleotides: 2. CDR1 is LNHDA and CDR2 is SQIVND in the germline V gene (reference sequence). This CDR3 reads CASGQGSEKLFF. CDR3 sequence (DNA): TGTGCCAGTGGACAGGGGTCTGAAAAACTGTTTTTT.

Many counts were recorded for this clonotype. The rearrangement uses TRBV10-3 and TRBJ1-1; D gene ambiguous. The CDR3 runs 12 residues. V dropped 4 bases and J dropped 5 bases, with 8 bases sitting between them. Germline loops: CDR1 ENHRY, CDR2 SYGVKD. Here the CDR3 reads CAISVQGTEAFF. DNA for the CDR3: TGTGCCATCAGTGTACAAGGTACTGAAGCTTTCTTT.

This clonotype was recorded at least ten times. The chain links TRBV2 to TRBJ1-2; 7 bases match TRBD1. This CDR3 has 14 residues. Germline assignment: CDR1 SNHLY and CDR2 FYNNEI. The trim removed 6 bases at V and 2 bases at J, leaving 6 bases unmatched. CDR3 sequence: CASRRRQGNYGYTF. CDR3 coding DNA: TGTGCCAGCAGAAGAAGACAGGGAAACTATGGCTACACCTTC.

In nucleotides, the CDR3 is TGTGCCAGCTCAACCTTCCGACAGAACACTGAAGCTTTCTTT. Amino acids: CASSTFRQNTEAFF. The V gene is TRBV19, the J gene TRBJ1-1; D call uncertain. CDR1 LNHDA and CDR2 SQIVND come from the germline V gene (reference sequence). V gave up 9 bases and J gave up 1 base, with 15 bases separating them. The CDR3 length is 14 residues. Combining the CDR3 with reference TRBV19 and TRBJ1-1 gives the whole variable domain DGGITQSPKYLFRKEGQNVTLSCEQNLNHDAMYWYRQDPGQGLRLIYYSQIVNDFQKGDIAEGYSVSREKKESFPLTVTSAQKNPTAFYLCASSTFRQNTEAFFGQGTRLTVV.

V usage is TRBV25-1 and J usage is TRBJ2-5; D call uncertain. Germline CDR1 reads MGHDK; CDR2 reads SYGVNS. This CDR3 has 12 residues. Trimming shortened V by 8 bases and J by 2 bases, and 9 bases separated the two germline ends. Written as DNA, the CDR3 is TGTGCCAGCGGTTGGGGACAAGAGACCCAGTACTTC. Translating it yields CASGWGQETQYF.

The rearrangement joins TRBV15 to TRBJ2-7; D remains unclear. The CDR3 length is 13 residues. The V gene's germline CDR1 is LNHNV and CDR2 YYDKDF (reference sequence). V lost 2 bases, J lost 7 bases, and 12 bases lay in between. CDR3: CATSRIGLREQYF. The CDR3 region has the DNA TGTGCCACCAGCAGAATTGGGTTACGAGAGCAGTACTTC. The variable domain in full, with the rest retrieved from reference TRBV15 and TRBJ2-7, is DAMVIQNPRYQVTQFGKPVTLSCSQTLNHNVMYWYQQKSSQAPKLLFHYYDKDFNNEADTPDNFQSRRPNTSFCFLDIRSPGLGDTAMYLCATSRIGLREQYFGPGTRLTVT.

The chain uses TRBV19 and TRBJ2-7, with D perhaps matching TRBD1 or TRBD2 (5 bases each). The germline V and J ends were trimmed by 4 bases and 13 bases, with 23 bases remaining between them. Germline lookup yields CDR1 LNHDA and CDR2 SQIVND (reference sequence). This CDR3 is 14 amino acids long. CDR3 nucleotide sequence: TGTGCCAGTAGTACTACTAGTTGGAGAGGGACCCACTACTTC. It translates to CASSTTSWRGTHYF.

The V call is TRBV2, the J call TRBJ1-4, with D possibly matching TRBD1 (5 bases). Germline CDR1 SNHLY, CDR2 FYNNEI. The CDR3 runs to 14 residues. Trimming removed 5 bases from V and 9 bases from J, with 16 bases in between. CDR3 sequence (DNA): TGTGCCAGCAGTACCCGGGACGGGGGGAAAAAACTGTTTTTT. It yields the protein CASSTRDGGKKLFF.

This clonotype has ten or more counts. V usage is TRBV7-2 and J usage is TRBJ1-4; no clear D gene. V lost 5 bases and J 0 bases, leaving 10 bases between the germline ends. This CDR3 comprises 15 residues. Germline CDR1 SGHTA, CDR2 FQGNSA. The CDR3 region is CASSVDGTTNEKLFF. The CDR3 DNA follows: TGTGCCAGCAGCGTAGACGGGACAACTAATGAAAAACTGTTTTTT.

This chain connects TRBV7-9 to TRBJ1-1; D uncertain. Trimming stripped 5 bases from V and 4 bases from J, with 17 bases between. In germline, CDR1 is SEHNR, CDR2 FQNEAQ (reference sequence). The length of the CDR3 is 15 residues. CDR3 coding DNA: TGTGCCAGCAGCAGAAACAGAATGGGGAGCACTGAAGCTTTCTTT. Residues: CASSRNRMGSTEAFF. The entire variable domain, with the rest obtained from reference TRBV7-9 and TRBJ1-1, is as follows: DTGVSQNPRHKITKRGQNVTFRCDPISEHNRLYWYRQTLGQGPEFLTYFQNEAQLEKSRLLSDRFSAERPKGSFSTLEIQRTEQGDSAMYLCASSRNRMGSTEAFFGQGTRLTVV.

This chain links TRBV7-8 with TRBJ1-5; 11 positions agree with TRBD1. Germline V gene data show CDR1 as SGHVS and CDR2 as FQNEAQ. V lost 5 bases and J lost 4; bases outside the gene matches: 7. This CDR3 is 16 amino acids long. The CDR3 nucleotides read TGTGCCAGCAGCCCAGGACAGGGGGCTGGGAATCAGCCCCAGCATTTT. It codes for CASSPGQGAGNQPQHF.

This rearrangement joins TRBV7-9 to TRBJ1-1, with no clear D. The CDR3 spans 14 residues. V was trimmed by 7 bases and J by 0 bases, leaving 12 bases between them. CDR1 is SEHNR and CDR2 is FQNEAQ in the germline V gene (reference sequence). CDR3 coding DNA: TGTGCCAGCACCTCCGGGTCAATGAACACTGAAGCTTTCTTT. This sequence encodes CASTSGSMNTEAFF. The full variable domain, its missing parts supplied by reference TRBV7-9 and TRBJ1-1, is DTGVSQNPRHKITKRGQNVTFRCDPISEHNRLYWYRQTLGQGPEFLTYFQNEAQLEKSRLLSDRFSAERPKGSFSTLEIQRTEQGDSAMYLCASTSGSMNTEAFFGQGTRLTVV.

The CDR3, as DNA: TGCAGCCAAGAACCCGGGACAGGGAAAGAAAAACTGTTTTTT. This sequence encodes CSQEPGTGKEKLFF. The J gene is TRBJ1-4, the V gene TRBV29-1; 9 bases map to TRBD1. CDR1 is SQVTM, CDR2 ANQGSEA, per germline. This CDR3 region has 14 residues. Trimming removed 8 bases from V and 8 bases from J; junction bases left unmatched: 12.

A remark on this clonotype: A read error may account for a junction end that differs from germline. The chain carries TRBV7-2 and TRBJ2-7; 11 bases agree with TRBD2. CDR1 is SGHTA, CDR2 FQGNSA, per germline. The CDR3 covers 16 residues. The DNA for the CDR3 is TGCGCCAGCAGCTTGGGGACTAGCGGAACCCTGGGCGAGCAGTACTTC. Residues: CASSLGTSGTLGEQYF. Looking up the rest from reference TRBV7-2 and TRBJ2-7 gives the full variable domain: GAGVSQSPSNKVTEKGKDVELRCDPISGHTALYWYRQSLGQGLEFLIYFQGNSAPDKSGLPSDRFSAERTGGSVSTLTIQRTQQEDSAVYLCASSLGTSGTLGEQYFGPGTRLTVT.